This T cell receptor beta chain is drawn from a study of Ad26.COV2.S vaccination and SARS-CoV-2 variants. Background on the study: Each vaccinee took Ad26.COV2.S intramuscularly, once or twice 56 days apart.

Treatment noted: 15 to 20 received Ad26.COV2.S at low or high dose, single or two shots; 5 received placebo; per-sample allocation not given. Samples came from day 63 after the first vaccine or placebo injection. Whoever gave the sample was an adult aged 18-55 years in Boston. Here immunoSEQ multiplex PCR was the method, and the copy in TCRdb shows in-frame clones only, minus some. Of about 480,000 clones in the sample, 87% are singletons; the top ten hold 9.5% to 15%. This clone appeared a single time. Germline loops: CDR1 MNHEY, CDR2 SVGAGI. This CDR3 spans 14 amino acids. V lost 6 bases and J 4 bases, leaving 15 bases between the germline ends.

The sample was peripheral blood, taken in a trial of Ad26.COV2.S vaccine versus placebo. The origin of this receptor is a person aged 18-60 years who received the Ad26.COV2.S COVID-19 vaccine or a placebo. The chain employs TRBV6-5 and TRBJ1-2; D is ambiguous. CDR3: CASRGASESYGYTF. The CDR3 nucleotides are TGTGCCAGCAGGGGTGCCAGTGAGTCCTATGGCTACACCTTC.